This passage covers 20 T cell receptor beta chains from one sample sequenced in a study of vaccination and CD4 T cells after COVID-19. With the Oncomine TCR Beta short-read assay, DNA from cultured CD4+ T cells was sequenced. Each CDR3 protein gets one entry after TCRdb re-called the PCR reads with MiXCR. The table records 9,500 to 15,000 distinct CDR3 sequences, roughly three fifths of them present only once. Treatment defined: approximately nine-day PBMC culture with coronavirus spike peptide pools or control peptides (ViraFEST assay). No antigens are known for them. The sequenced material came from CD4+ T cells from blood, cultured in vitro. Receptors were obtained from a human donor who had recovered from COVID-19.

This chain links TRBV20-1 with TRBJ1-1; 7 bases fit TRBD1. Trimming removed 3 bases from V and 10 bases from J; junction bases left unmatched: 11. CDR1 DFQATT and CDR2 SNEGSKA come from the germline V gene (reference sequence). This CDR3 comprises 13 residues. CDR3 nucleotides: TGCAGTGCTAGTGTCACAGGGGAATTCGGAGCTTTCTTT. Its translation is CSASVTGEFGAFF.

The rearrangement uses TRBV20-1 and TRBJ2-2; 10 bases map to TRBD2. Losses at the gene ends were 0 bases for V and 5 bases for J; bases not matched to a gene: 15. Germline V lookup: CDR1 DFQATT, CDR2 SNEGSKA (reference sequence). The CDR3 has 19 amino acids. The CDR3, as DNA: TGCAGTGCTAGAGATATTACTAGCGGGAAAGGTGTATTAACCGGGGAGCTGTTTTTT. This sequence encodes CSARDITSGKGVLTGELFF.

This clonotype was observed a few times. The CDR3 loop reads CASSDRAYGYTF. In DNA form, the CDR3 reads TGTGCCAGCAGTGACAGGGCTTATGGCTACACCTTC. The V and J genes are TRBV2 and TRBJ1-2; D is possibly TRBD1 (5 bases). The CDR3 consists of 12 residues. Germline V gene lookup returns CDR1 SNHLY and CDR2 FYNNEI. V was trimmed by 3 bases and J by 5 bases, leaving 7 bases between them. The entire variable domain, with the rest obtained from reference TRBV2 and TRBJ1-2, is as follows: EPEVTQTPSHQVTQMGQEVILRCVPISNHLYFYWYRQILGQKVEFLVSFYNNEISEKSEIFDDQFSVERPDGSNFTLKIRSTKLEDSAMYFCASSDRAYGYTFGSGTRLTVV.

This clonotype came up once. V usage is TRBV7-3 and J usage is TRBJ2-5; TRBD2 matches at 8 bases. This CDR3 is 16 amino acids long. The ends lost 1 base at V and 6 bases at J; junction bases unmatched: 10. Germline-derived CDR1 and CDR2 are SGHTA and FQGTGA. CDR3 in amino acids: CASSLRGPAGEKTQYF. The DNA for the CDR3 is TGTGCCAGCAGCTTAAGAGGGCCAGCGGGAGAGAAGACCCAGTACTTC.

The chain uses TRBV6-1 and TRBJ2-7, with 11 nucleotides matching TRBD1. This CDR3 is 15 amino acids long. With 5 bases clipped from V and 1 base from J, the junction kept 4 bases outside the gene matches. Germline CDR1 reads MNHNS; CDR2 reads SASEGT. DNA for the CDR3: TGTGCCAGCAGTAGGGGGACAGGGGGTTCCTACGAGCAGTACTTC. Its protein is CASSRGTGGSYEQYF.

The chain recombines TRBV15 with TRBJ2-5; the match to TRBD1 covers 7 bases. The CDR3 has 13 amino acids. V was clipped by 5 bases and J by 2 bases; unmatched bases: 2. CDR1 and CDR2 (germline): LNHNV, YYDKDF (reference sequence). The CDR3 bases are TGTGCCACCAGCCGGGACAGACAAGAGACCCAGTACTTC. The encoded protein is CATSRDRQETQYF.

The chain employs TRBV7-2 and TRBJ2-7, with TRBD2 matching over 9 bases. The V gene's germline CDR1 is SGHTA and CDR2 FQGNSA. Trimming removed 3 bases from V and 1 base from J; junction bases left unmatched: 4. This CDR3 spans 15 amino acids. This CDR3 reads CASSFSGSKSYEQYF. In DNA form, the CDR3 reads TGTGCCAGCAGCTTTAGCGGGAGTAAATCCTACGAGCAGTACTTC.

This clonotype was counted only a few times. The chain employs TRBV19 and TRBJ1-5; TRBD1 agrees at 7 bases. The CDR3 sequence is 17 residues long. The germline V gene has CDR1 LNHDA and CDR2 SQIVND (reference sequence). V shed 6 bases and J 0 bases; nucleotides not matched to a gene: 11. CDR3 coding DNA: TGTGCCAGTAGGCTCGATGGGACAGTCTATAGCAATCAGCCCCAGCATTTT. Translated: CASRLDGTVYSNQPQHF.

The chain combines TRBV20-1 with TRBJ2-5; no clear D. The CDR3 totals 11 residues. Germline CDR1 is DFQATT and CDR2 is SNEGSKA (reference sequence). V lost 6 bases to trimming and J lost 2 bases, with 7 bases between them. This CDR3 reads CSAEIQETQYF. In DNA, the CDR3 is TGCAGTGCCGAGATACAAGAGACCCAGTACTTC.

The table lists this clonotype with a few counts. The V and J genes are TRBV19 and TRBJ1-5; weak D call: TRBD1 (6 bases). CDR1 is LNHDA, CDR2 SQIVND, per germline (reference sequence). CDR3 length: 16 amino acids. V was shortened by 6 bases and J by 2 bases, with 17 bases between the two germline ends. The DNA for the CDR3 is TGTGCCAGTAGGACCTACGTGGGGGCTGGCAATCAGCCCCAGCATTTT. It codes for CASRTYVGAGNQPQHF.

The chain couples TRBV24-1 to TRBJ1-5; TRBD1 matches at 9 bases. V shed 4 bases and J 0 bases; nucleotides not matched to a gene: 6. This CDR3 has 17 amino acids. Germline CDR1 and CDR2: KGHDR and SFDVKD. CDR3 coding DNA: TGTGCCACCAGTGACCCAGACAGGGGGGATAGCAATCAGCCCCAGCATTTT. Amino acids: CATSDPDRGDSNQPQHF.

The V gene is TRBV19, the J gene TRBJ1-6; a weak D match, TRBD1 (6 bases). The V end was cut by 4 bases, the J end by 9 bases, with 16 bases between. This CDR3 is built from 15 residues. Per germline, CDR1 LNHDA and CDR2 SQIVND (reference sequence). CDR3: CASSTRVGGGSPLHF. CDR3 sequence (DNA): TGTGCCAGTAGTACCCGAGTTGGGGGCGGTTCACCCCTCCACTTT.

The V gene is TRBV7-9, the J gene TRBJ2-7; D gene unclear. V was trimmed by 1 base and J by 6 bases, leaving 4 bases between them. The CDR3 consists of 11 residues. Germline loops: CDR1 SEHNR, CDR2 FQNEAQ (reference sequence). In DNA form, the CDR3 reads TGTGCCAGCAGCTTAGGGGTCGAGCAGTACTTC. This encodes CASSLGVEQYF. Supplemented by reference TRBV7-9 and TRBJ2-7, the full variable domain reads DTGVSQNPRHKITKRGQNVTFRCDPISEHNRLYWYRQTLGQGPEFLTYFQNEAQLEKSRLLSDRFSAERPKGSFSTLEIQRTEQGDSAMYLCASSLGVEQYFGPGTRLTVT.

J is TRBJ2-5 and V is TRBV20-1; TRBD2 matches 14 bases. This CDR3 has 15 residues. V dropped 5 bases and J dropped 6; count of bases not matched to a gene: 8. The germline CDR1 and CDR2 sequences are DFQATT and SNEGSKA (reference sequence). CDR3 amino acids: CSARGLAGVAQTQYF. CDR3 bases: TGCAGTGCTCGGGGACTAGCGGGAGTAGCGCAGACCCAGTACTTC.

The CDR3 region has the DNA TGCGCCAGCAGCTTGGTGGGGCTGAACACTGAAGCTTTCTTT. Translation gives CASSLVGLNTEAFF. This chain uses TRBV5-1 with TRBJ1-1; the D gene is possibly TRBD1 (5 bases). Trimming cost V 0 bases and J 0 bases, with 6 bases left between them. Germline V gene lookup returns CDR1 SGHRS and CDR2 YFSETQ. The CDR3 is 14 residues long. Full variable domain (remainder filled in from reference TRBV5-1 and TRBJ1-1): KAGVTQTPRYLIKTRGQQVTLSCSPISGHRSVSWYQQTPGQGLQFLFEYFSETQRNKGNFPGRFSGRQFSNSRSEMNVSTLELGDSALYLCASSLVGLNTEAFFGQGTRLTVV.

The chain combines TRBV5-1 with TRBJ2-5; perhaps TRBD1 as D (5 bases). V lost 0 bases and J lost 4, with 10 bases in between. CDR1 SGHRS and CDR2 YFSETQ come from the germline V gene. CDR3 length: 14 amino acids. CDR3 bases: TGCGCCAGCAGCTTGGTTTCTGGGGCAGAGACCCAGTACTTC. Translating it yields CASSLVSGAETQYF.

This chain joins TRBV24-1 and TRBJ2-5; maybe TRBD2 (6 bases). Germline-derived CDR1 and CDR2 are KGHDR and SFDVKD. The germline V and J ends were trimmed by 6 bases and 9 bases, with 13 bases remaining between them. This CDR3 has 12 residues. The CDR3 DNA sequence: TGTGCCACCAGTCTCATCGGCGGGGCCCAGTACTTC. Translating gives CATSLIGGAQYF.

This chain joins TRBV12-3 or TRBV12-4 and TRBJ1-6, with 7 bases matching TRBD1. V shed 6 bases and J 1 base; nucleotides not matched to a gene: 3. CDR3 length: 15 residues. The CDR3 coding sequence is TGTGCCAGCAGAACGACAGGGTCCTATAATTCACCCCTCCACTTT. It specifies CASRTTGSYNSPLHF.

This clonotype was seen a few times. The chain combines TRBV20-1 with TRBJ2-2, with 14 bases that match TRBD2. Germline CDR1 is DFQATT and CDR2 is SNEGSKA (reference sequence). J gave up 6 bases and V 6 bases, and 9 bases lay outside the gene matches. The CDR3 length is 16 residues. The CDR3 protein is CSAQGLAGDGAGELFF. In DNA form, the CDR3 reads TGCAGTGCCCAGGGACTAGCGGGGGATGGGGCCGGGGAGCTGTTTTTT.

The chain recombines TRBV20-1 with TRBJ1-5; D may be TRBD1 (6 bases). CDR3 size: 13 residues. V shed 4 bases and J shed 6 bases, with 13 bases lying between them. Germline lookup yields CDR1 DFQATT and CDR2 SNEGSKA (reference sequence). The CDR3 sequence: CSAIQGGGQPQHF. CDR3 nucleotides: TGCAGTGCTATACAGGGTGGGGGTCAGCCCCAGCATTTT.